The text below deals with one T cell receptor beta chain. CDR3 length: 15 residues. Germline lookup yields CDR1 MGHRA and CDR2 YSYEKL. V was clipped by 1 base and J by 2 bases, with 11 bases between them. The sample originates from a study of T cell changes during pregnancy in multiple sclerosis. Assay used: immunoSEQ multiplex PCR; TCRdb lists only in-frame clones, some missing. Altogether roughly 40,000 clones are present, roughly 94% being singletons, with the ten largest covering 1.7%. The J gene is TRBJ2-5, the V gene TRBV4-1; perhaps TRBD1 as D (6 bases). Sample: peripheral blood, taken in the third trimester of pregnancy. The TCR sequence derives from a female donor with multiple sclerosis, enrolled in a pregnancy study. The chain's CDR3 is CASSQGRTAQETQYF. The CDR3 DNA sequence: TGCGCCAGCAGCCAAGGAAGGACAGCACAAGAGACCCAGTACTTC.